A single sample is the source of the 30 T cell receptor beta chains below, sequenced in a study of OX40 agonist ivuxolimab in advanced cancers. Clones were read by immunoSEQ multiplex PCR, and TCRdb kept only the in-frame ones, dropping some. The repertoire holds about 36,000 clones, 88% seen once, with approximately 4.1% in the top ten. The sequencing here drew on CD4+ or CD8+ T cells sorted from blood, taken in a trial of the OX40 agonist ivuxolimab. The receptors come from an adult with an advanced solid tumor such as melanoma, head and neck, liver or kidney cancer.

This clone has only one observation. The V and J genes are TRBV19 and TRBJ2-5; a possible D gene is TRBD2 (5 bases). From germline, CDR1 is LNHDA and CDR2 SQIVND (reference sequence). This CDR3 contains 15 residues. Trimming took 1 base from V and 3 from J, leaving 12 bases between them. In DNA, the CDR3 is TGTGCCAGTAGTATAGGTCGGACTGGAAAAGAGACCCAGTACTTC. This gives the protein CASSIGRTGKETQYF.

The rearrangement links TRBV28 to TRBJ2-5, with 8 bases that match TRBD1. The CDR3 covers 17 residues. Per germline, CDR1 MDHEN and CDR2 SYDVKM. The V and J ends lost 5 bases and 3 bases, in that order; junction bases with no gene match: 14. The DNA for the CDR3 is TGTGCCAGCAGTCTGGGACAGGTAGTGTGGTCCAAAGAGACCCAGTACTTC. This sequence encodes CASSLGQVVWSKETQYF.

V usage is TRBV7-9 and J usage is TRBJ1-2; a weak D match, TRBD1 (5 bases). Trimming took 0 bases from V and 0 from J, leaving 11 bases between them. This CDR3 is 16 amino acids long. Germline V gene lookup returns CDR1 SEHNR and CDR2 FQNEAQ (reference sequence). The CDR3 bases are TGTGCCAGCAGCTTAGCGAGGGGATTAGCTAACTATGGCTACACCTTC. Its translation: CASSLARGLANYGYTF.

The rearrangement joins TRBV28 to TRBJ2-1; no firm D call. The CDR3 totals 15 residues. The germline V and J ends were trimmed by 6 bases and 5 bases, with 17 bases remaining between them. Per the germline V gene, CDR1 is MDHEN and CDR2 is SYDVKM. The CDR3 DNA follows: TGTGCCAGCAGCGAGTTTTACGGACGGGACAATGAGCAGTTCTTC. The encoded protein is CASSEFYGRDNEQFF.

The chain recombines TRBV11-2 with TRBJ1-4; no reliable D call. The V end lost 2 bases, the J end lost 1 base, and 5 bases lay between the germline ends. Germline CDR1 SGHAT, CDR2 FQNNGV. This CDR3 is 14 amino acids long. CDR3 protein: CASSLSRTNEKLFF. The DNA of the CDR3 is TGTGCCAGCAGCTTAAGCCGAACTAATGAAAAACTGTTTTTT. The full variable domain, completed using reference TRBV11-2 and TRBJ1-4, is EAGVAQSPRYKIIEKRQSVAFWCNPISGHATLYWYQQILGQGPKLLIQFQNNGVVDDSQLPKDRFSAERLKGVDSTLKIQPAKLEDSAVYLCASSLSRTNEKLFFGSGTQLSVL.

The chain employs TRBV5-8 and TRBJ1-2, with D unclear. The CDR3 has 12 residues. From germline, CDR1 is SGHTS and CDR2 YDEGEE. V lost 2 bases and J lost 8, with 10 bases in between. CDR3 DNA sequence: TGTGCCAGCAGCTTTCTAGAGAGGGGCTACACCTTC. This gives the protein CASSFLERGYTF.

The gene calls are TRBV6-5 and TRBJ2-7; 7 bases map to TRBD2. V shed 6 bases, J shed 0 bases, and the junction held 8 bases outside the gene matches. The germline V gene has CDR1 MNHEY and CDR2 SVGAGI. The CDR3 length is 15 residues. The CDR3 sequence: CASSWDYQSSYEQYF. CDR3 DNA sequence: TGTGCCAGCAGCTGGGACTATCAGAGCTCCTACGAGCAGTACTTC.

CDR3 in DNA: TGTGCCAGCTCACCTCTGAGGGGCGAAAGCTCCTACGAGCAGTACTTC. It is translated as CASSPLRGESSYEQYF. This chain links TRBV18 with TRBJ2-7, with D possibly called TRBD1 or TRBD2 (5 bases each). The germline V gene has CDR1 KGHSH and CDR2 LQKENI. CDR3 length: 16 residues. V lost 3 bases, J lost 0 bases, and 15 bases lay in between.

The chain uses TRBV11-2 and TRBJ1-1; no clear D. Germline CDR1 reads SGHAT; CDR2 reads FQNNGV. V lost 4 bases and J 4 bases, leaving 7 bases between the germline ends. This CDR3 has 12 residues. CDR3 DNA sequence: TGTGCCAGCAGCTCGATGTTCACTGAAGCTTTCTTT. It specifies CASSSMFTEAFF.

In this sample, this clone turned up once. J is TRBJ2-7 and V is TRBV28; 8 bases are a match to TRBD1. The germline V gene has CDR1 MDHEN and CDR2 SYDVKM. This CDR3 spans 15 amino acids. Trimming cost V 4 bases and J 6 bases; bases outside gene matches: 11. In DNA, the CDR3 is TGTGCCAGCAGTTCCCCCTCCAGGGGGCAGGTCGAGCAGTACTTC. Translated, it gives CASSSPSRGQVEQYF. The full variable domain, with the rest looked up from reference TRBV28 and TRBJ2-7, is DVKVTQSSRYLVKRTGEKVFLECVQDMDHENMFWYRQDPGLGLRLIYFSYDVKMKEKGDIPEGYSVSREKKERFSLILESASTNQTSMYLCASSSPSRGQVEQYFGPGTRLTVT.

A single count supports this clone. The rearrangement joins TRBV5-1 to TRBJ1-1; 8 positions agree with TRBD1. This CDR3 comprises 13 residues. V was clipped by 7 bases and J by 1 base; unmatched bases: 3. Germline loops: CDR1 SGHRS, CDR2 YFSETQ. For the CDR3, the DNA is TGCGCCAGCCAGGGGGCTTGGAACACTGAAGCTTTCTTT. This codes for CASQGAWNTEAFF.

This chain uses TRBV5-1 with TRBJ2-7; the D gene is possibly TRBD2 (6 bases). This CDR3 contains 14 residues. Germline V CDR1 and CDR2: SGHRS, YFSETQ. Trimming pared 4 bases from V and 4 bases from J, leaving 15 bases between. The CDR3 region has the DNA TGCGCCAGCAGCAAGGGGACTGACATGTACGAGCAGTACTTC. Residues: CASSKGTDMYEQYF.

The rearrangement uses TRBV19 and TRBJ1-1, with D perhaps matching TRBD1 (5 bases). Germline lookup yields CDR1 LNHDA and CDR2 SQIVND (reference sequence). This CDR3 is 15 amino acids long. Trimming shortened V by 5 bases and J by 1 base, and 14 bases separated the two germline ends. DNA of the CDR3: TGTGCCAGTAGTCCCCTCCCCGGACAGAACACTGAAGCTTTCTTT. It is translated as CASSPLPGQNTEAFF. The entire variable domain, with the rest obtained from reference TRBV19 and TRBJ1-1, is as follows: DGGITQSPKYLFRKEGQNVTLSCEQNLNHDAMYWYRQDPGQGLRLIYYSQIVNDFQKGDIAEGYSVSREKKESFPLTVTSAQKNPTAFYLCASSPLPGQNTEAFFGQGTRLTVV.

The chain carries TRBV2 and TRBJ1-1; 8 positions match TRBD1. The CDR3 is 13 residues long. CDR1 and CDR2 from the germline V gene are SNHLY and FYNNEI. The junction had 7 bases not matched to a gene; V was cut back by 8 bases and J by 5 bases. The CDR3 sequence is CASLSGGFTEAFF. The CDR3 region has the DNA TGTGCCAGCCTATCAGGGGGCTTTACTGAAGCTTTCTTT.

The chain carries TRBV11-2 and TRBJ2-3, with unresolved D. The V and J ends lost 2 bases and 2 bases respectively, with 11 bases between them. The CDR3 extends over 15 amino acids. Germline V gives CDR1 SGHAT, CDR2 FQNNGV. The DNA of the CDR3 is TGTGCCAGCAGCTTACGGTCCGGCACCACAGATACGCAGTATTTT. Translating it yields CASSLRSGTTDTQYF. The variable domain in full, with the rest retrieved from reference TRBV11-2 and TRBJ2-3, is EAGVAQSPRYKIIEKRQSVAFWCNPISGHATLYWYQQILGQGPKLLIQFQNNGVVDDSQLPKDRFSAERLKGVDSTLKIQPAKLEDSAVYLCASSLRSGTTDTQYFGPGTRLTVL.

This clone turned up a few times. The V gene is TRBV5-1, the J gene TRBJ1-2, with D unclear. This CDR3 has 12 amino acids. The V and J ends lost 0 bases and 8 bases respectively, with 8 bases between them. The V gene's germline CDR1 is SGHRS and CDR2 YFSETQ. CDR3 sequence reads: CASSLDGKGYTF. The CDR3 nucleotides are TGCGCCAGCAGCTTGGACGGAAAGGGCTACACCTTC.

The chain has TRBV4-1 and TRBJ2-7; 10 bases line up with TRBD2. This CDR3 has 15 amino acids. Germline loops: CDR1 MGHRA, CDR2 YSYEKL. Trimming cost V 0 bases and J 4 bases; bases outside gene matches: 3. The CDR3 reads CASSQELAGGYEQYF. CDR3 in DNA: TGCGCCAGCAGCCAAGAGTTAGCGGGGGGTTACGAGCAGTACTTC.

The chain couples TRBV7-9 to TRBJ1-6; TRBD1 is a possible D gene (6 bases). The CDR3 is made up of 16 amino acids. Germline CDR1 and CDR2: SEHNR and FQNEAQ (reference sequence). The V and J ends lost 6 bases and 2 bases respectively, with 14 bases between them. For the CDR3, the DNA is TGTGCCAGCAGTCCCCAAGGGGGGACCTATAATTCACCCCTCCACTTT. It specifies CASSPQGGTYNSPLHF.

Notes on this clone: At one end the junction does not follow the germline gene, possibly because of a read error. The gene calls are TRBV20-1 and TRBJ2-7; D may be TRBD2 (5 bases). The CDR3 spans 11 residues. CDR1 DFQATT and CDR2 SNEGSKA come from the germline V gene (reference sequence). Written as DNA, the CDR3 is TGCAGTGCTAGAGATCTAGCCGACCCTACCTTC. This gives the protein CSARDLADPTF.

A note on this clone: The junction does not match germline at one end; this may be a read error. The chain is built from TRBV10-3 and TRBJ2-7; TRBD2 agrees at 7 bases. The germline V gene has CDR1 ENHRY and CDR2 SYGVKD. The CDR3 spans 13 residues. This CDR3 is CASSFREAYEQYF. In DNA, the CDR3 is TGTGCCAGCAGTTTCCGGGAGGCCTACGAGCAGTACTTC.

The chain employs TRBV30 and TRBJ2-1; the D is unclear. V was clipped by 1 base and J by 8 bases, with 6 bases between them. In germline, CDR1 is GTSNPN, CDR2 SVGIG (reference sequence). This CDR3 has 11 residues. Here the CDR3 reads CAWSGVHEQFF. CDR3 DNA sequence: TGTGCCTGGAGTGGGGTCCATGAGCAGTTCTTC.

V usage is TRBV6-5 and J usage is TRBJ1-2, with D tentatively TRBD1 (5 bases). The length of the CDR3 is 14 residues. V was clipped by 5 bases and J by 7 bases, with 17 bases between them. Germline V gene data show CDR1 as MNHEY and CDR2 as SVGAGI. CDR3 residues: CASSPGTGFFGYTF. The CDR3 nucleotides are TGTGCCAGCAGTCCCGGGACCGGCTTCTTTGGCTACACCTTC.

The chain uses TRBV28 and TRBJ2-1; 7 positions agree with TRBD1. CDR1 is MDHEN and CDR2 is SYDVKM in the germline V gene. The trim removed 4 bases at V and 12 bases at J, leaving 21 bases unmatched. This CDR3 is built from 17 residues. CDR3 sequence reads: CASSSNTGASDEKMQFF. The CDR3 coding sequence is TGTGCCAGCAGTTCAAACACAGGGGCCTCGGACGAGAAGATGCAGTTCTTC. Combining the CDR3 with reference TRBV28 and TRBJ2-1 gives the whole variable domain DVKVTQSSRYLVKRTGEKVFLECVQDMDHENMFWYRQDPGLGLRLIYFSYDVKMKEKGDIPEGYSVSREKKERFSLILESASTNQTSMYLCASSSNTGASDEKMQFFGPGTRLTVL.

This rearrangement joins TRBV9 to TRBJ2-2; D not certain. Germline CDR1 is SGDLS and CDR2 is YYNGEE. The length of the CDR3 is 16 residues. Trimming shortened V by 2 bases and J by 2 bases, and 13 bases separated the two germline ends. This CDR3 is CASSVELSPNTGELFF. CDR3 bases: TGTGCCAGCAGCGTCGAGTTGTCACCTAACACCGGGGAGCTGTTTTTT. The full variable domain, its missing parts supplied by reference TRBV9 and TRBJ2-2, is DSGVTQTPKHLITATGQRVTLRCSPRSGDLSVYWYQQSLDQGLQFLIQYYNGEERAKGNILERFSAQQFPDLHSELNLSSLELGDSALYFCASSVELSPNTGELFFGEGSRLTVL.

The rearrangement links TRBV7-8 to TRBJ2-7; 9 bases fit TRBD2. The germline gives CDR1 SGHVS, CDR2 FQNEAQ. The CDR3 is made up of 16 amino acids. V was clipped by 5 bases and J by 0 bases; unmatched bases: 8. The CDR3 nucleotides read TGTGCCAGCAGCAAACGATTAGCGGGGGACTCCTACGAGCAGTACTTC. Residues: CASSKRLAGDSYEQYF. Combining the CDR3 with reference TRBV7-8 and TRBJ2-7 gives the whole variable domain GAGVSQSPRYKVAKRGQDVALRCDPISGHVSLFWYQQALGQGPEFLTYFQNEAQLDKSGLPSDRFFAERPEGSVSTLKIQRTQQEDSAVYLCASSKRLAGDSYEQYFGPGTRLTVT.

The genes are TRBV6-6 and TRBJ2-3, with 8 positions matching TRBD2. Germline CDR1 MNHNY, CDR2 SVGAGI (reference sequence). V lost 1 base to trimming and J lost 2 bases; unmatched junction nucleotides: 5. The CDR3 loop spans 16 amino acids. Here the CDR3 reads CASSYLLGLDTDTQYF. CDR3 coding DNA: TGTGCCAGCAGTTACTTGTTGGGACTAGACACAGATACGCAGTATTTT.

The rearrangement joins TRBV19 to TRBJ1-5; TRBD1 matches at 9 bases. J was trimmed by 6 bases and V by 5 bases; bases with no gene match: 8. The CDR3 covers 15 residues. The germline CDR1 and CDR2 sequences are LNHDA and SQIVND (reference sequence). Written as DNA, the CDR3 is TGTGCCAGTAGTGATAGGACAGGGGAGGCTCAGCCCCAGCATTTT. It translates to CASSDRTGEAQPQHF.

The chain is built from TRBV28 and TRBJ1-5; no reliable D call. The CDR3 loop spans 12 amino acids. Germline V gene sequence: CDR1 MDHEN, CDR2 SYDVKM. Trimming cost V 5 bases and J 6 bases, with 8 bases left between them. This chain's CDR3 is CASSKMGQPQHF. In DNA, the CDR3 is TGTGCCAGCAGTAAGATGGGTCAGCCCCAGCATTTT.

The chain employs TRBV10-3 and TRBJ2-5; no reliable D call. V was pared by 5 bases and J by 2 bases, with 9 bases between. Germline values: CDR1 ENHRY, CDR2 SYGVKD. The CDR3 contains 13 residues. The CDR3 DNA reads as TGTGCCATCAGTTTCTACGGTCAAGAGACCCAGTACTTC. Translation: CAISFYGQETQYF.

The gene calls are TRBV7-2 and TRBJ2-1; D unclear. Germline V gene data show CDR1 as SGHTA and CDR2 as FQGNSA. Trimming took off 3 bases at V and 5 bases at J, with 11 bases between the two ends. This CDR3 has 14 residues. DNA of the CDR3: TGTGCCAGCAGCTTGGGTCAGGCAAACAATGAGCAGTTCTTC. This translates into CASSLGQANNEQFF.